These 14 T cell receptor beta chains originate from one sample sequenced in a study of blood T cell repertoires in COVID-19. The table came from immunoSEQ multiplex PCR; TCRdb's copy has only in-frame clones and leaves some out. The sample has a few hundred thousand clones; about 87% are singletons. The source material was PBMCs or T cells enriched from blood (not recorded which). These receptors were collected from a young man who had recovered from COVID-19.

The rearrangement joins TRBV19 to TRBJ1-1, with 8 nucleotides matching TRBD1. From germline, CDR1 is LNHDA and CDR2 SQIVND (reference sequence). There are 14 residues in the CDR3. The V segment lost 4 bases and the J segment 1 base; nucleotides outside the gene matches: 2. The CDR3 sequence: CASSNDRGNTEAFF. For the CDR3, the DNA is TGTGCCAGTAGTAACGACAGGGGGAACACTGAAGCTTTCTTT.

The rearrangement links TRBV27 to TRBJ1-2; TRBD1 might be the D (5 bases). Trimming shortened V by 5 bases and J by 2 bases, and 9 bases separated the two germline ends. The CDR3 extends over 13 amino acids. Germline CDR1 is MNHEY and CDR2 is SMNVEV (reference sequence). CDR3 region: CASSPQENYGYTF. CDR3 in DNA: TGTGCCAGCAGTCCACAGGAGAACTATGGCTACACCTTC.

Note on this clone: One end of the junction does not line up with germline, which may come from a read error. The rearrangement joins TRBV29-1 to TRBJ2-3, with TRBD2 identical over 8 bases. CDR3 size: 12 residues. The germline V gene has CDR1 SQVTM and CDR2 ANQGSEA. In DNA form, the CDR3 reads TGCAGCCGTGCTTGTCAGCGGGAGAAGGCTTCTTTT. Residues: CSRACQREKASF.

The J gene is TRBJ2-3, the V gene TRBV3-1 (or the pseudogene TRBV3-2); 10 bases fit TRBD2. Per germline, CDR1 LGHDT and CDR2 YNNKEL (reference sequence). After removal of 0 bases from V and 11 bases from J, the junction contained 11 bases not matched to a gene. This CDR3 has 16 amino acids. DNA of the CDR3: TGTGCCAGCAGCCAAGATCGGGCTAGCGGGAGATTCAAGCAGTATTTT. It specifies CASSQDRASGRFKQYF.

This chain uses TRBV2 with TRBJ1-1; a weak D match, TRBD1 (5 bases). Trimming removed 4 bases at V and 8 bases at J, with 8 bases between. The CDR3 runs to 11 residues. Germline assignment: CDR1 SNHLY and CDR2 FYNNEI. The CDR3 coding sequence is TGTGCCAGCAGTGGACAGTTAGAAGCTTTCTTT. Translated: CASSGQLEAFF. Combining the CDR3 with reference TRBV2 and TRBJ1-1 gives the whole variable domain EPEVTQTPSHQVTQMGQEVILRCVPISNHLYFYWYRQILGQKVEFLVSFYNNEISEKSEIFDDQFSVERPDGSNFTLKIRSTKLEDSAMYFCASSGQLEAFFGQGTRLTVV.

Concerning this clone itself: The same CDR3 is also encoded by other DNA sequences in this sample. The chain has TRBV9 and TRBJ2-3; D possibly corresponds to TRBD1 (7 bases). The V and J ends lost 0 bases and 3 bases respectively, with 11 bases between them. Germline assignment: CDR1 SGDLS and CDR2 YYNGEE. This CDR3 is built from 15 residues. In DNA form, the CDR3 reads TGTGCCAGCAGCGTAGCCGCAGGGGGGACAGATACGCAGTATTTT. Translated, it gives CASSVAAGGTDTQYF.

The chain links TRBV14 to TRBJ1-3, with 7 bases identical to TRBD1. Germline V CDR1 and CDR2: SGHDN, FVKESK. This CDR3 has 15 amino acids. Trimming took 4 bases from V and 6 from J; bases not matched to a gene: 9. CDR3 in amino acids: CASSRGGWDQNTIYF. CDR3 nucleotides: TGTGCCAGCAGCCGAGGGGGCTGGGACCAAAACACCATATATTTT.

The rearrangement links TRBV7-9 to TRBJ1-4; D remains unclear. There are 15 residues in the CDR3. V gave up 1 base and J gave up 8 bases, with 14 bases separating them. Germline assignment: CDR1 SEHNR and CDR2 FQNEAQ (reference sequence). The CDR3 spells CASSLVDGGSEKLFF. CDR3 nucleotide sequence: TGTGCCAGCAGCTTAGTAGACGGAGGGTCCGAAAAACTGTTTTTT.

The gene calls are TRBV3-1 (or the pseudogene TRBV3-2) and TRBJ2-7, with D possibly matching TRBD2 (5 bases). The CDR3 is 13 amino acids. Germline CDR1 LGHDT, CDR2 YNNKEL (reference sequence). V was pared by 4 bases and J by 3 bases, with 10 bases between. The CDR3 is CASSPRSGYEQYF. As DNA, the CDR3 is TGTGCCAGCAGCCCCCGGAGCGGCTACGAGCAGTACTTC.

This clone appeared a few times. The chain has TRBV7-9 and TRBJ2-7, with D hard to call. Germline V gene lookup returns CDR1 SEHNR and CDR2 FQNEAQ (reference sequence). V lost 1 base and J lost 2, with 6 bases in between. The CDR3 has 13 amino acids. The CDR3 bases are TGTGCCAGCAGCTTAGACAGCACCTACGAGCAGTACTTC. As protein: CASSLDSTYEQYF.

This chain connects TRBV5-4 to TRBJ1-1; TRBD1 agrees at 7 bases. With V trimmed by 5 bases and J by 2 bases, 6 bases remained unmatched. Germline CDR1 SGHNT, CDR2 YYREEE (reference sequence). This CDR3 comprises 14 residues. CDR3 region: CASSRDRLNTEAFF. The CDR3 nucleotides are TGTGCCAGCAGTCGGGACAGACTAAACACTGAAGCTTTCTTT.

This clone was detected only once. The V and J genes are TRBV7-9 and TRBJ2-7; 8 nucleotides match TRBD2. The CDR3 is made up of 14 amino acids. V shed 2 bases and J 3 bases; nucleotides not matched to a gene: 3. Germline values: CDR1 SEHNR, CDR2 FQNEAQ (reference sequence). CDR3 sequence (DNA): TGTGCCAGCAGCTTATCCCTAGCGGGCTACGAGCAGTACTTC. Its protein is CASSLSLAGYEQYF.

The chain is built from TRBV3-1 (or the pseudogene TRBV3-2) and TRBJ2-7; D might be TRBD1 (5 bases). V shed 4 bases and J shed 4 bases, with 5 bases lying between them. In germline, CDR1 is LGHDT, CDR2 YNNKEL (reference sequence). The CDR3 length is 11 residues. The CDR3 DNA is TGTGCCAGCAGCCCAGGGTACGAGCAGTACTTC. Translation gives CASSPGYEQYF.

V is TRBV6-2 or TRBV6-3 and J is TRBJ2-7, with 8 nucleotides matching TRBD2. The germline CDR1 and CDR2 sequences are MNHEY and SVGEGT. After removal of 5 bases from V and 4 bases from J, the junction contained 7 bases not matched to a gene. The CDR3 extends over 14 amino acids. The CDR3 sequence is CASSPSGSSYEQYF. The CDR3, as DNA: TGTGCCAGCAGTCCCAGCGGGAGCAGTTACGAGCAGTACTTC.